There are many counts of the clone carrying this T cell receptor beta chain. Its antigen is not known. For repertoire sequencing, the TCR beta CDR3 regions were amplified from RNA transcripts. Second-round multiplex PCR came after first-round RT-PCR with HTBI primers. From the multiplex PCR reads, TCRdb called clonotypes with MiXCR, one entry per CDR3 protein. The sample consists of a few hundred thousand distinct CDR3 sequences, 21% of them appearing once. The data are from a study of Graves' ophthalmopathy and Graves' hyperthyroidism. General study results and limits: Distinction of ophthalmopathy from stable hyperthyroidism by a 13-signature model reached about 87% sensitivity and approximately 81% specificity.

Trimming took off 10 bases at V and 1 base at J, with 17 bases between the two ends. CDR1 and CDR2 (germline): LNHDA, SQIVND (reference sequence). There are 15 residues in the CDR3. Source material: peripheral blood. The origin of this receptor is a woman under 30 with stable Graves' hyperthyroidism. The chain is built from TRBV19 and TRBJ1-5; perhaps TRBD1 as D (6 bases). CDR3 coding DNA: TGTGCCACCAGAACAGCAGGGGAAAGCAATCAGCCCCAGCATTTT. Amino acids: CATRTAGESNQPQHF.